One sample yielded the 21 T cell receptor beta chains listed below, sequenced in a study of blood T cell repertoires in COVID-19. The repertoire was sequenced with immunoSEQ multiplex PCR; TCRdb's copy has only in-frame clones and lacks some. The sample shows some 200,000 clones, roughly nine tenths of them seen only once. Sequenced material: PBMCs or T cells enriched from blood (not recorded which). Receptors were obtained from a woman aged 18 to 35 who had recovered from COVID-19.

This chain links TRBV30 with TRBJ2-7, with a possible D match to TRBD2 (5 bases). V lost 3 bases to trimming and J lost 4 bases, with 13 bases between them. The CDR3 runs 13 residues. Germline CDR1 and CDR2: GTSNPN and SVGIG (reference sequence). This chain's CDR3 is CAWRRRPDYEQYF. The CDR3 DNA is TGTGCCTGGAGACGGAGGCCGGATTACGAGCAGTACTTC.

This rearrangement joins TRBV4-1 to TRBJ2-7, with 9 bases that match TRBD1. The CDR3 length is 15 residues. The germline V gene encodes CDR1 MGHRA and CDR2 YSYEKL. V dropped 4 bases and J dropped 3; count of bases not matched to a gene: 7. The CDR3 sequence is CASSPKWTGDYEQYF. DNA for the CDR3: TGCGCCAGCAGCCCTAAATGGACAGGGGACTACGAGCAGTACTTC.

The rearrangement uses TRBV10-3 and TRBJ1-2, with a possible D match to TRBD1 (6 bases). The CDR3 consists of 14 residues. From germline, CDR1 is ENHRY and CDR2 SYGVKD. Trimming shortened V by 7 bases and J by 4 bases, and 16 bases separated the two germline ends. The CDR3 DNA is TGTGCCATCACTCCGGGGGGGGGCGTCTATGGCTACACCTTC. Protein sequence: CAITPGGGVYGYTF.

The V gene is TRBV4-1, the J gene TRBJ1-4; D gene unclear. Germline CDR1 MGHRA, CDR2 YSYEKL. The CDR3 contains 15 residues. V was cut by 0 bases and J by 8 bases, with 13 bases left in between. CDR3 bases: TGCGCCAGCAGCCAAGAAGCGGGAGTAGGCGAAAAACTGTTTTTT. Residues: CASSQEAGVGEKLFF.

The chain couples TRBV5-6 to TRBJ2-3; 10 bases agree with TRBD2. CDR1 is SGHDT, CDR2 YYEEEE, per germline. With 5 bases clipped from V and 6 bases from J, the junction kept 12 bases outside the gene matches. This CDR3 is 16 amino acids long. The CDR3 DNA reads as TGTGCCAGCAGGCACGGACTAGCGGACCTCCGGGATACGCAGTATTTT. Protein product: CASRHGLADLRDTQYF.

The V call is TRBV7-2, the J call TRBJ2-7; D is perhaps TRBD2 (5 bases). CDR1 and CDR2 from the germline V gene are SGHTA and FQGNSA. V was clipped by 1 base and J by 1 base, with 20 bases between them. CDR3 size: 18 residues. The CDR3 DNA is TGTGCCAGCAGCTTAGTTCGATCGGCGTCAGGACTTTCCTACGAGCAGTACTTC. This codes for CASSLVRSASGLSYEQYF.

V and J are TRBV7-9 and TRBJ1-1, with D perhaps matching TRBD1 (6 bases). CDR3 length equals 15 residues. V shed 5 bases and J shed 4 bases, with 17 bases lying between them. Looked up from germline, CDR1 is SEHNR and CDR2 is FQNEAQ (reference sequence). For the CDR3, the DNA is TGTGCCAGCAGCCCCTCGGGCGGGGGCCGCACTGAAGCTTTCTTT. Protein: CASSPSGGGRTEAFF.

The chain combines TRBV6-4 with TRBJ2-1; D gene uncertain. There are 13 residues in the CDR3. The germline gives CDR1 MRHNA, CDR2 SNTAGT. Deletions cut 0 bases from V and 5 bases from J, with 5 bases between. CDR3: CASSDSSNNEQFF. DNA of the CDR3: TGTGCCAGCAGTGACTCAAGCAACAATGAGCAGTTCTTC.

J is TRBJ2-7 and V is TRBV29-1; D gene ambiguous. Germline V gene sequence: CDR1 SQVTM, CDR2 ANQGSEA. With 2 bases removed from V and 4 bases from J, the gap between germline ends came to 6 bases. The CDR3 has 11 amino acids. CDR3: CSVEQRYEQYF. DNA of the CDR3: TGCAGCGTTGAACAGCGATACGAGCAGTACTTC.

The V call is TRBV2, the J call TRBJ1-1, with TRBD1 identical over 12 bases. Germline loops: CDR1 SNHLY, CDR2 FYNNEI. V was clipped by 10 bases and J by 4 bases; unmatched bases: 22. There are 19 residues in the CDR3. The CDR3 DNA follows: TGTGCCAACTTAACAACCTCCCGGGACAGGGGGCGCGAGACCACTGAAGCTTTCTTT. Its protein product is CANLTTSRDRGRETTEAFF.

CDR3 bases: TGTGCCAGCAGCGGACTAGCGGGGGCCAGCACAGATACGCAGTATTTT. It codes for CASSGLAGASTDTQYF. V is TRBV5-6 and J is TRBJ2-3; TRBD2 aligns across 13 bases. Germline lookup yields CDR1 SGHDT and CDR2 YYEEEE. The CDR3 has 16 residues. The junction had 2 bases not matched to a gene; V was cut back by 4 bases and J by 0 bases.

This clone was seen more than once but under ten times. The CDR3 bases are TGTGCCAGCAGTACCAGGGGGATCAGCACAGATACGCAGTATTTT. Translation gives CASSTRGISTDTQYF. This chain connects TRBV28 to TRBJ2-3; 7 bases align to TRBD1. CDR1 is MDHEN, CDR2 SYDVKM, per germline. The CDR3 is 15 amino acids. V shed 5 bases and J 0 bases; nucleotides not matched to a gene: 5.

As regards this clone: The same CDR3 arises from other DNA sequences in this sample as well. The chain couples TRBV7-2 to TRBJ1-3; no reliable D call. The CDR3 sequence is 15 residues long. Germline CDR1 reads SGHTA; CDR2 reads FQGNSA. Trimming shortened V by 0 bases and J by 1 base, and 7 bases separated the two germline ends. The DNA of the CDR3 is TGTGCCAGCAGCTTAGCACAGTTGTCTGGAAACACCATATATTTT. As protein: CASSLAQLSGNTIYF.

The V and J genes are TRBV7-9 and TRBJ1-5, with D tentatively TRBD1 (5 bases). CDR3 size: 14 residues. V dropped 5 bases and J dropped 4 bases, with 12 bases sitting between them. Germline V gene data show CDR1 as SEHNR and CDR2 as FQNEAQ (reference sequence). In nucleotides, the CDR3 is TGTGCCAGCAGCCCGACCGGGGGTAATCAGCCCCAGCATTTT. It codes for CASSPTGGNQPQHF.

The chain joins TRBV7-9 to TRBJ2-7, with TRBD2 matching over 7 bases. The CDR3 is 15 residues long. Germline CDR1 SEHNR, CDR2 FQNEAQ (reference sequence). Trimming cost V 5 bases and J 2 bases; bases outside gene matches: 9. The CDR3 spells CASSQSRGVPYEQYF. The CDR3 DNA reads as TGTGCCAGCAGCCAAAGCCGGGGGGTCCCCTACGAGCAGTACTTC.

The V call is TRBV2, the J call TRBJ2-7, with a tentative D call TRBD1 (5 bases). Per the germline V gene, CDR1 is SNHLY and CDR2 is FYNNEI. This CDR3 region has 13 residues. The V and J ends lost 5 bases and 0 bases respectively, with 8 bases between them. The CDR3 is CASSIDSSYEQYF. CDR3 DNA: TGTGCCAGCAGTATCGACAGCTCCTACGAGCAGTACTTC.

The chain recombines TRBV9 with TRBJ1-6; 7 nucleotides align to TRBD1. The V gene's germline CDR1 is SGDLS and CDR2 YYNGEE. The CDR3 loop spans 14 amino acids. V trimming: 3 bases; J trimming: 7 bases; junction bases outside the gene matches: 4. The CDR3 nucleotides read TGTGCCAGCAGCGCCCGGACAGGCAATTCACCCCTCCACTTT. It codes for CASSARTGNSPLHF.

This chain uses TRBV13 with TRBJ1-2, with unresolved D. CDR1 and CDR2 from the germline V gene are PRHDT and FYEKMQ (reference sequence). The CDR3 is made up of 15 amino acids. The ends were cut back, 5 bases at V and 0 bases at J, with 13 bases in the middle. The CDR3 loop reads CASSPRWEPNYGYTF. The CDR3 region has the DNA TGTGCCAGCAGCCCACGATGGGAGCCTAACTATGGCTACACCTTC.

The CDR3 DNA follows: TGTGCCAGCAGCGTAGCTCCCCAACCCTACTCCTACAATGAGCAGTTCTTC. The encoded protein is CASSVAPQPYSYNEQFF. The chain combines TRBV9 with TRBJ2-1; D remains ambiguous. CDR1 is SGDLS, CDR2 YYNGEE, per germline. CDR3 length: 17 amino acids. Trimming stripped 0 bases from V and 0 bases from J, with 13 bases between.

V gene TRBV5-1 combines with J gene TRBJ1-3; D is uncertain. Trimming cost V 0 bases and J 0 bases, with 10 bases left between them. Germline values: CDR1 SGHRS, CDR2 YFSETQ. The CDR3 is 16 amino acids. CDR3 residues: CASSLGNSYSGNTIYF. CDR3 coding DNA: TGCGCCAGCAGCTTGGGGAACAGTTACTCTGGAAACACCATATATTTT.

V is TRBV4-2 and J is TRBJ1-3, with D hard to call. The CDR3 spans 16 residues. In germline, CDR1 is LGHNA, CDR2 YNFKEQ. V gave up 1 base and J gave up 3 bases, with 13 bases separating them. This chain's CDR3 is CASSQVGWEGGNTIYF. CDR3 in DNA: TGTGCCAGCAGCCAAGTTGGATGGGAGGGTGGAAACACCATATATTTT.